Below, 17 T cell receptor beta chains from the same sample are listed, as sequenced in a study of blood T cell repertoires in COVID-19. TCRdb's table, derived via immunoSEQ multiplex PCR, lists solely in-frame clones and lacks some. The sample consists of approximately 380,000 clones, roughly 92% of them appearing once. Sequenced input: PBMCs or T cells enriched from blood (not recorded which). These receptors all stem from a woman between 40 and 55 years old who had been exposed to COVID-19.

This chain connects TRBV25-1 to TRBJ1-2; tentatively, D is TRBD1 (5 bases). The germline CDR1 and CDR2 sequences are MGHDK and SYGVNS. V lost 6 bases, J lost 4 bases, and 15 bases lay in between. The CDR3 length is 14 residues. Here the CDR3 DNA reads TGTGCCAGCAGCAAACCTGGGGGGGTCTATGGCTACACCTTC. This encodes CASSKPGGVYGYTF.

V and J are TRBV2 and TRBJ2-6; tentative D call: TRBD2 (5 bases). Trimming shortened V by 2 bases and J by 2 bases, and 7 bases separated the two germline ends. The germline V gene has CDR1 SNHLY and CDR2 FYNNEI. The CDR3 is made up of 15 amino acids. As DNA, the CDR3 is TGTGCCAGCAGTGAACTGCGGGCTGGGGCCAACGTCCTGACTTTC. Amino acid sequence: CASSELRAGANVLTF.

The rearrangement uses TRBV7-2 and TRBJ2-2, with 8 positions matching TRBD2. Germline V gene lookup returns CDR1 SGHTA and CDR2 FQGNSA. Trimming took 6 bases from V and 4 from J; bases not matched to a gene: 10. CDR3 length: 16 residues. CDR3: CASRNGGGRFTGELFF. The CDR3 coding sequence is TGTGCCAGCAGGAACGGTGGCGGGAGGTTCACCGGGGAGCTGTTTTTT.

About this clone: Other nucleotide sequences in the sample specify the same CDR3. This sequence joins TRBV6-6 and TRBJ1-1; 9 nucleotides match TRBD1. With 4 bases clipped from V and 5 bases from J, the junction kept 2 bases outside the gene matches. This CDR3 comprises 13 residues. In germline, CDR1 is MNHNY, CDR2 SVGAGI (reference sequence). For the CDR3, the DNA is TGTGCCAGCAGTTTGGACAGGGGAACTGAAGCTTTCTTT. Protein: CASSLDRGTEAFF.

This clone showed up just a few times. The V gene is TRBV6-6, the J gene TRBJ2-7; D is unresolved. This CDR3 contains 15 residues. Germline V CDR1 and CDR2: MNHNY, SVGAGI (reference sequence). Trimming removed 5 bases at V and 0 bases at J, with 14 bases between. CDR3 sequence (DNA): TGTGCCAGCAGTGCCTGGTCCGGCGGCTCCTACGAGCAGTACTTC. Amino acid sequence: CASSAWSGGSYEQYF.

This clone was picked up one time. The V call is TRBV5-6, the J call TRBJ2-3; D unclear. CDR3 length equals 13 residues. Trimming pared 1 base from V and 1 base from J, leaving 4 bases between. Germline-derived CDR1 and CDR2 are SGHDT and YYEEEE. The CDR3 bases are TGTGCCAGCAGCTTGCCAGGCACAGATACGCAGTATTTT. Protein sequence: CASSLPGTDTQYF. The variable domain in full, completed from reference TRBV5-6 and TRBJ2-3, reads DAGVTQSPTHLIKTRGQQVTLRCSPKSGHDTVSWYQQALGQGPQFIFQYYEEEERQRGNFPDRFSGHQFPNYSSELNVNALLLGDSALYLCASSLPGTDTQYFGPGTRLTVL.

This rearrangement joins TRBV5-4 to TRBJ2-5; 7 positions agree with TRBD2. Germline trimming cut 2 bases from V and 3 bases from J; bases unmatched to any gene: 7. Germline lookup yields CDR1 SGHNT and CDR2 YYREEE (reference sequence). The CDR3 runs to 15 residues. CDR3 sequence: CASSLVQREKETQYF. The CDR3 coding sequence is TGTGCCAGCAGCTTAGTCCAGCGGGAAAAAGAGACCCAGTACTTC.

The chain uses TRBV6-5 and TRBJ2-2; no firm D call. V was clipped by 0 bases and J by 4 bases, with 12 bases between them. The CDR3 is made up of 16 amino acids. From germline, CDR1 is MNHEY and CDR2 SVGAGI. The CDR3 here is CASSYSLASRTGELFF. CDR3 nucleotides: TGTGCCAGCAGTTACTCGTTGGCATCTCGCACCGGGGAGCTGTTTTTT.

The chain joins TRBV7-2 to TRBJ1-5; the D gene is possibly TRBD1 (5 bases). Germline V CDR1 and CDR2: SGHTA, FQGNSA. The CDR3 has 14 residues. V was clipped by 6 bases and J by 1 base, with 10 bases between them. DNA for the CDR3: TGTGCCAGCAGAACCGGGGGAAGCAATCAGCCCCAGCATTTT. This translates into CASRTGGSNQPQHF.

This chain uses TRBV10-3 with TRBJ1-1; the match to TRBD1 covers 10 bases. V shed 9 bases and J 1 base; nucleotides not matched to a gene: 8. There are 15 residues in the CDR3. From germline, CDR1 is ENHRY and CDR2 SYGVKD. CDR3 sequence: CAIRQGAHANTEAFF. Here the CDR3 DNA reads TGTGCCATACGACAGGGGGCCCACGCGAACACTGAAGCTTTCTTT.

Note on this clone: The limits of the CDR3 on the DNA are not certain, so only TCRdb's listed CDR3 is given. The rearrangement links TRBV12-5 to TRBJ2-1; the table's D call, TRBD1, was not checked against the DNA. From its first to its last residue, the CDR3 has 13 amino acids. CDR1 and CDR2 (germline): LGHNT, FRNRAP. The CDR3 sequence is CASGLVGTGSGFF.

The V gene is TRBV5-4, the J gene TRBJ1-6; 8 bases map to TRBD1. Germline CDR1 is SGHNT and CDR2 is YYREEE (reference sequence). V lost 4 bases and J lost 7; bases outside the gene matches: 7. The CDR3 spans 15 residues. CDR3 sequence (DNA): TGTGCCAGCAGCCCGGACGGGACAGGCAATTCACCCCTCCACTTT. Its protein is CASSPDGTGNSPLHF.

J is TRBJ2-1 and V is TRBV5-8; D remains ambiguous. V was pared by 0 bases and J by 2 bases, with 9 bases between. This CDR3 is 15 amino acids long. CDR1 SGHTS and CDR2 YDEGEE come from the germline V gene. CDR3 region: CASSLGSTAYNEQFF. In nucleotides, the CDR3 is TGTGCCAGCAGCTTGGGTTCTACCGCCTACAATGAGCAGTTCTTC.

CDR3 in amino acids: CASSLEAGTSQPQHF. CDR3 coding DNA: TGTGCCAGCAGCTTAGAAGCAGGGACATCTCAGCCCCAGCATTTT. V and J are TRBV7-9 and TRBJ1-5, with D tentatively TRBD1 (6 bases). V lost 1 base and J 6 bases, leaving 13 bases between the germline ends. The CDR3 contains 15 residues. Germline CDR1 is SEHNR and CDR2 is FQNEAQ (reference sequence).

V and J are TRBV9 and TRBJ2-5, with TRBD2 matching 16 bases. The CDR3 has 16 amino acids. The V gene end was trimmed by 4 bases and the J gene end by 5 bases; junction bases not matched to a gene: 5. The germline gives CDR1 SGDLS, CDR2 YYNGEE. Written as DNA, the CDR3 is TGTGCCAGCAGCCCGGGACTAGCGGGAGGGGGGGAGACCCAGTACTTC. Its translation is CASSPGLAGGGETQYF.

This clone was detected only once. This chain links TRBV7-9 with TRBJ1-2; D is perhaps TRBD1 (6 bases). With 5 bases removed from V and 4 bases from J, the gap between germline ends came to 14 bases. Germline values: CDR1 SEHNR, CDR2 FQNEAQ (reference sequence). The CDR3 has 14 amino acids. CDR3 DNA sequence: TGTGCCAGCAGCGCGGAGGGGGAGGGCTATGGCTACACCTTC. Protein product: CASSAEGEGYGYTF.

DNA for the CDR3: TGTGCCAGCAGCTACAGGTTCGGGGGGGCCAACGTCCTGACTTTC. Its protein product is CASSYRFGGANVLTF. The chain joins TRBV11-1 to TRBJ2-6; possible D gene TRBD1, 5 bases. The CDR3 sequence is 15 residues long. V was pared by 4 bases and J by 4 bases, with 11 bases between. Germline-derived CDR1 and CDR2 are SGHAT and FQDESV (reference sequence).